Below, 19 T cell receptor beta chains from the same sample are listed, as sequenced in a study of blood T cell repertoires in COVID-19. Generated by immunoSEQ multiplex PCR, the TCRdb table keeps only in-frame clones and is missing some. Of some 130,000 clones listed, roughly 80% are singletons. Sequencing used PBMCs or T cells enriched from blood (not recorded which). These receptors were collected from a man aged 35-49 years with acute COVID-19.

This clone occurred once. In nucleotides, the CDR3 is TGTGCCACCAGCACGGACCTTGCGGGACCGGGCTACGAGCAGTACTTC. This gives the protein CATSTDLAGPGYEQYF. The rearrangement uses TRBV15 and TRBJ2-7; weak D call: TRBD2 (6 bases). Germline-derived CDR1 and CDR2 are LNHNV and YYDKDF (reference sequence). The V end lost 4 bases, the J end lost 3 bases, and 19 bases lay between the germline ends. The CDR3 covers 16 residues.

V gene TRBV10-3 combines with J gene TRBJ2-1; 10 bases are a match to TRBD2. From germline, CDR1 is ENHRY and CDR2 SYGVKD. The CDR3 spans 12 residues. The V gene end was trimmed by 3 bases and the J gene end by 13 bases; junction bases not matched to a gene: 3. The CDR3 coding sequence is TGTGCCATCAGTGAAGGGACTAGCGTTCAGTTCTTC. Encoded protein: CAISEGTSVQFF.

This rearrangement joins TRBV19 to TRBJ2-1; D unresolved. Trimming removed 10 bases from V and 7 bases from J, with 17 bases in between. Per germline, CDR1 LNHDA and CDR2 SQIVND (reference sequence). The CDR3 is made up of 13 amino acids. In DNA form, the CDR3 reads TGTGCCATCAAACCGTCGACTTCGAATGAGCAGTTCTTC. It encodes CAIKPSTSNEQFF.

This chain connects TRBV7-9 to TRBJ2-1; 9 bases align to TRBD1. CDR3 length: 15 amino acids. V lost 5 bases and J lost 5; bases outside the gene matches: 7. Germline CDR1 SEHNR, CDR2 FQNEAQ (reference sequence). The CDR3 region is CASSPARTGDNEQFF. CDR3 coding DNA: TGTGCCAGCAGCCCCGCGAGGACAGGGGACAATGAGCAGTTCTTC.

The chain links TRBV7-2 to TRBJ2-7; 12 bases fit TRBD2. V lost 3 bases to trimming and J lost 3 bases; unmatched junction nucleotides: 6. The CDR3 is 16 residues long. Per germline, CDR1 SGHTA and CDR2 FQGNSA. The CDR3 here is CASSFGLAGGDYEQYF. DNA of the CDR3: TGTGCCAGCAGCTTCGGGCTAGCGGGAGGGGACTACGAGCAGTACTTC.

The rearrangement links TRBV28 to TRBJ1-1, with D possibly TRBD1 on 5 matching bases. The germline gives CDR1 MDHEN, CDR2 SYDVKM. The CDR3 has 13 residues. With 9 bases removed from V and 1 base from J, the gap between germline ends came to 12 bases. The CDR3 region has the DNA TGTGCCAGATTTCCTCAGGGGAACACTGAAGCTTTCTTT. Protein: CARFPQGNTEAFF.

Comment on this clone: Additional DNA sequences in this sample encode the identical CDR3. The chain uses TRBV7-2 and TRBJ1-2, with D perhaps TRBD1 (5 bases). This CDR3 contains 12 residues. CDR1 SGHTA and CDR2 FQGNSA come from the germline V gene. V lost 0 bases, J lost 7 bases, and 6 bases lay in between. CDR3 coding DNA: TGTGCCAGCAGCTTAGCGCAGGGTGGCTACACCTTC. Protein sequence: CASSLAQGGYTF.

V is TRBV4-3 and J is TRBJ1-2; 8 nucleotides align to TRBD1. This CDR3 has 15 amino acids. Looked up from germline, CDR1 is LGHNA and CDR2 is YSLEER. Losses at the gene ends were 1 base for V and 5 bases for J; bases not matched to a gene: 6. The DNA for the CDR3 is TGCGCCAGCAGCCAAGGAACAGGGGGAATTTATGGCTACACCTTC. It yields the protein CASSQGTGGIYGYTF.

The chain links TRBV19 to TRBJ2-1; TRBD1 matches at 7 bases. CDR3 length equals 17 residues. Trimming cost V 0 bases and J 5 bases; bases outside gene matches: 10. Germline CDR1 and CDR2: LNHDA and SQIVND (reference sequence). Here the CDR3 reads CASSIDRRQGYDNEQFF. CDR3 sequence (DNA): TGTGCCAGTAGTATAGATCGACGACAGGGCTATGACAATGAGCAGTTCTTC.

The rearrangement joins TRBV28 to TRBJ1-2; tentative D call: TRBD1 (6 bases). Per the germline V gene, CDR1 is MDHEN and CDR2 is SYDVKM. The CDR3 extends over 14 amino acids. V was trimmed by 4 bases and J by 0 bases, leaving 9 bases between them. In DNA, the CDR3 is TGTGCCAGCAGTTACGGACAGACTAACTATGGCTACACCTTC. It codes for CASSYGQTNYGYTF.

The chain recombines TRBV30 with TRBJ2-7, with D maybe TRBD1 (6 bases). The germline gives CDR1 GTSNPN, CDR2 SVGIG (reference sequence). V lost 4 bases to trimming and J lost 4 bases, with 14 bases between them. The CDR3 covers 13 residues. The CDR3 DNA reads TGTGCCTGGAAGACAGGAGTCACTTACGAGCAGTACTTC. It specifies CAWKTGVTYEQYF.

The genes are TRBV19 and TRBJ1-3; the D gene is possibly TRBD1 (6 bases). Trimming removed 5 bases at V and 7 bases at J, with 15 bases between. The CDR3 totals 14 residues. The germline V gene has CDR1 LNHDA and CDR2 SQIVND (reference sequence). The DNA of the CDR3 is TGTGCCAGTAGTGCCGAGCCGAGGGGGAACACCATATATTTT. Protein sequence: CASSAEPRGNTIYF. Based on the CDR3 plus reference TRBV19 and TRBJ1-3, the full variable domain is DGGITQSPKYLFRKEGQNVTLSCEQNLNHDAMYWYRQDPGQGLRLIYYSQIVNDFQKGDIAEGYSVSREKKESFPLTVTSAQKNPTAFYLCASSAEPRGNTIYFGEGSWLTVV.

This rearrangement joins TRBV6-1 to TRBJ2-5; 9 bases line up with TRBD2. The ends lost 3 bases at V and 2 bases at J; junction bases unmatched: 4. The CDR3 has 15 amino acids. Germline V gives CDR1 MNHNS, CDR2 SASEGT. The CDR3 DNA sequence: TGTGCCAGCAGTGATTCCAGCGGGGGGCAAGAGACCCAGTACTTC. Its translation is CASSDSSGGQETQYF.

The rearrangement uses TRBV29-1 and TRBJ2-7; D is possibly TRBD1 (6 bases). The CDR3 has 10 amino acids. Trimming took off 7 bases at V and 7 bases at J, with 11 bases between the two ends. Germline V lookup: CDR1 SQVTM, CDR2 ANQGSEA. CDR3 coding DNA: TGCAGCGCTAGGCAGGGGGAGCAGTACTTC. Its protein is CSARQGEQYF.

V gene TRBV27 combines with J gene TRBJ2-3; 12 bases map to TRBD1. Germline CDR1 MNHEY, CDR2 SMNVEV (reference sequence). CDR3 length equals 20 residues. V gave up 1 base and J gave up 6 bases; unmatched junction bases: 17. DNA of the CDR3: TGTGCCAGCAGTTTATGGACACCCGGGACAGGGGGCGCGTCCACTGATACGCAGTATTTT. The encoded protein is CASSLWTPGTGGASTDTQYF.

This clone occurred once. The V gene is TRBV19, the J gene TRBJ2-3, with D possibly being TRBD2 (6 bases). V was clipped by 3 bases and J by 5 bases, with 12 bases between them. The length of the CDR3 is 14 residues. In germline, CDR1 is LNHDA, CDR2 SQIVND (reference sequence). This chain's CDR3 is CASSIRTNRDTQYF. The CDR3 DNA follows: TGTGCCAGTAGTATTCGGACTAACCGAGATACGCAGTATTTT.

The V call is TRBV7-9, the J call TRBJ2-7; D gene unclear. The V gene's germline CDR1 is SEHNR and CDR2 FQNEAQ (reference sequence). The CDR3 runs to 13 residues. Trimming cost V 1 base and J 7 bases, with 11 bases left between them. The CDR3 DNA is TGTGCCAGCAGCTTAGTAACGGGTAGAGAGCAGTACTTC. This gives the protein CASSLVTGREQYF.

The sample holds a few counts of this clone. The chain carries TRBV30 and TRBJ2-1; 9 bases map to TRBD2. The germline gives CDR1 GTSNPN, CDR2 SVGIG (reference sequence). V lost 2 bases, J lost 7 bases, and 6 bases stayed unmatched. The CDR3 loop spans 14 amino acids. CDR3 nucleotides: TGTGCCTGGAGTCGCGGGGGGGCCCTAAATGAGCAGTTCTTC. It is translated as CAWSRGGALNEQFF.

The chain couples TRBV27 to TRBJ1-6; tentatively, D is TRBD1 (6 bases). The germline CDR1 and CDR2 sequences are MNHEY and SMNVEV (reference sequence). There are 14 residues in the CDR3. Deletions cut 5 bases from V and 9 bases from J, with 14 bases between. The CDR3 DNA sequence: TGTGCCAGCAGTAACCGGGAACAGGGTTCACCCCTCCACTTT. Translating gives CASSNREQGSPLHF.